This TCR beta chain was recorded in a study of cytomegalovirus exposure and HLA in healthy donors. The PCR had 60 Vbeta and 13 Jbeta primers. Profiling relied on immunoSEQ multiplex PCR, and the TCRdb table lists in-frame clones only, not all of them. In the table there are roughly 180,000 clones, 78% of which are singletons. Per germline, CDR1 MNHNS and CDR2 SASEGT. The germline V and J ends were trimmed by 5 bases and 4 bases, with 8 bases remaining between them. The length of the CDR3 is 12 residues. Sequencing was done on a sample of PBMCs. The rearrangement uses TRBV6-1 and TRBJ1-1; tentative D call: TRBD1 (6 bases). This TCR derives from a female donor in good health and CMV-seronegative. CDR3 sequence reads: CASSKGVTEAFF. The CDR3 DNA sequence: TGTGCCAGCAGTAAGGGGGTCACTGAAGCTTTCTTT.